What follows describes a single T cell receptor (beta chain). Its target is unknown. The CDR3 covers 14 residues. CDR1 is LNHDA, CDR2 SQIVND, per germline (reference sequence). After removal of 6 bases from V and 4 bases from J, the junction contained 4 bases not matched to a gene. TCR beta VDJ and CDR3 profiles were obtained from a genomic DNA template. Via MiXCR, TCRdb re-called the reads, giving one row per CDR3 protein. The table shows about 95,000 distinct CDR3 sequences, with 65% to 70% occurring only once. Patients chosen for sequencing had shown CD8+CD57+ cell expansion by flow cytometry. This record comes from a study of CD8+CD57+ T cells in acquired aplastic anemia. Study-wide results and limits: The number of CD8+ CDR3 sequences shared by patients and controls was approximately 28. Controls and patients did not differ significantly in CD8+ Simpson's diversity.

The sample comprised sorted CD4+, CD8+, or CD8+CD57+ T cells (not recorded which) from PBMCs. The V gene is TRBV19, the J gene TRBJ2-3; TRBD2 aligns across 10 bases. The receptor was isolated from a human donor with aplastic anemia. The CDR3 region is CASRLAGAADTQYF. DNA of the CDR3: TGTGCCAGTAGGCTAGCGGGAGCGGCAGATACGCAGTATTTT. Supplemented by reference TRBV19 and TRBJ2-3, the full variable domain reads DGGITQSPKYLFRKEGQNVTLSCEQNLNHDAMYWYRQDPGQGLRLIYYSQIVNDFQKGDIAEGYSVSREKKESFPLTVTSAQKNPTAFYLCASRLAGAADTQYFGPGTRLTVL.